This T cell receptor beta chain stems from a study of Ad26.COV2.S vaccination and SARS-CoV-2 variants. The CDR3 sequence is 12 residues long. Germline V gene data show CDR1 as MNHEY and CDR2 as SVGAGI. The V end was cut by 7 bases, the J end by 3 bases, with 6 bases between. Treatment specified: around 19 received Ad26.COV2.S at low or high dose, single or two shots; several received placebo; per-sample allocation not given. Samples came from day 63 after the first vaccine or placebo injection. Sequencing was performed with immunoSEQ multiplex PCR; in TCRdb, only in-frame clones are kept and a portion is missing. The sample shows around 380,000 clones, around 85% of them seen only once.

This clonotype was obtained from a person aged 18 to 59 who received the Ad26.COV2.S COVID-19 vaccine or a placebo. Source: peripheral blood, taken in a trial of Ad26.COV2.S vaccine versus placebo. This sequence joins TRBV6-5 and TRBJ2-2, with D uncertain. Here the CDR3 DNA reads TGTGCCAGCACTAAGGACACCGGGGAGCTGTTTTTT. Translating it yields CASTKDTGELFF.